The clone carrying this T cell receptor beta chain was seen only a few times. The data belong to a study of response to subunit inactivated influenza vaccine. A single record per CDR3 protein comes from TCRdb applying MiXCR to the RT-PCR reads. Of 500,000 or so distinct CDR3 sequences listed, more than 15% were seen once; the top ten hold less than 4%. V dropped 1 base and J dropped 2; count of bases not matched to a gene: 4. The CDR3 runs 15 residues. Germline loops: CDR1 SGHAT, CDR2 FQNNGV. The material was CD4+ T cells sorted from PBMCs, obtained around 25 months after vaccination. This sequence originates from a man aged 45-69 years who received an inactivated influenza vaccine. V and J are TRBV11-2 and TRBJ2-5; 7 nucleotides line up with TRBD2. For the CDR3, the DNA is TGTGCCAGCAGCTTAGTGCAAGCGGGGCAAGAGACCCAGTACTTC. Amino acids: CASSLVQAGQETQYF.